A single sample gave rise to the 31 T cell receptor beta chains below, sequenced in a study of long-term antiretroviral therapy in people with HIV. Sequencing relied on immunoSEQ assay v3.0, run at survey level. Using immunoSEQ multiplex PCR, the repertoire was profiled, and TCRdb retains in-frame clones only, with some absent. The data show about 28,000 clones, approximately 93% seen once. Material: unsorted PBMCs, obtained 6.2 years after starting antiretroviral therapy. These receptors all come from a man aged 40-49 years with HIV.

The CDR3 DNA is TGTGCCAGTAGTATATTTATGACGGAGGACACTGAAGCTTTCTTT. This gives the protein CASSIFMTEDTEAFF. This sequence joins TRBV19 and TRBJ1-1; D ambiguous. Germline-derived CDR1 and CDR2 are LNHDA and SQIVND (reference sequence). V lost 2 bases and J lost 3, with 13 bases in between. CDR3 size: 15 residues.

The CDR3 nucleotides are TGTGCCAGCAGCTACGAAGAGGGCGGGAACTATGGCTACACCTTC. Residues: CASSYEEGGNYGYTF. This chain uses TRBV5-6 with TRBJ1-2; D remains unclear. Trimming removed 3 bases from V and 2 bases from J, with 14 bases in between. The CDR3 runs to 15 residues. Germline V CDR1 and CDR2: SGHDT, YYEEEE.

This clone was found once. The rearrangement uses TRBV7-8 and TRBJ2-3; no reliable D call. The V end was cut by 5 bases, the J end by 8 bases, with 11 bases between. The CDR3 has 12 residues. Germline CDR1 is SGHVS and CDR2 is FQNEAQ. The CDR3 DNA sequence: TGTGCCAGCAGCCCTTCGGGTTTTACGCAGTATTTT. Its translation is CASSPSGFTQYF.

J is TRBJ2-3 and V is TRBV10-3; D is unresolved. The CDR3 sequence is 13 residues long. Germline loops: CDR1 ENHRY, CDR2 SYGVKD. Trimming shortened V by 8 bases and J by 3 bases, and 12 bases separated the two germline ends. This chain's CDR3 is CAIGWQETDTQYF. CDR3 nucleotides: TGTGCCATCGGGTGGCAGGAGACAGATACGCAGTATTTT.

The gene calls are TRBV9 and TRBJ2-1; D call uncertain. The CDR3 totals 16 residues. Germline values: CDR1 SGDLS, CDR2 YYNGEE. The ends were cut back, 0 bases at V and 5 bases at J, with 15 bases in the middle. Here the CDR3 reads CASSVGDGRLDNEQFF. The CDR3 DNA follows: TGTGCCAGCAGCGTAGGAGACGGCAGGTTGGACAATGAGCAGTTCTTC.

The CDR3 is CASSPTGAGGEKLFF. CDR3 nucleotide sequence: TGTGCCAGCAGCCCCACAGGGGCGGGAGGCGAAAAACTGTTTTTT. The V and J genes are TRBV7-2 and TRBJ1-4, with TRBD1 identical over 7 bases. The CDR3 loop spans 15 amino acids. The junction had 11 bases not matched to a gene; V was cut back by 5 bases and J by 8 bases. The V gene's germline CDR1 is SGHTA and CDR2 FQGNSA.

The chain employs TRBV7-9 and TRBJ2-7; the match to TRBD1 covers 7 bases. The V gene end was trimmed by 1 base and the J gene end by 2 bases; junction bases not matched to a gene: 5. Germline V lookup: CDR1 SEHNR, CDR2 FQNEAQ (reference sequence). The CDR3 is made up of 15 amino acids. CDR3 sequence reads: CASSLVGQGAYEQYF. DNA for the CDR3: TGTGCCAGCAGCTTAGTAGGTCAGGGGGCCTACGAGCAGTACTTC.

The chain has TRBV19 and TRBJ1-3; 7 nucleotides agree with TRBD1. Germline trimming cut 7 bases from V and 0 bases from J; bases unmatched to any gene: 9. CDR3 length equals 16 residues. Germline V lookup: CDR1 LNHDA, CDR2 SQIVND (reference sequence). CDR3 region: CASKRTGDNSGNTIYF. The CDR3, as DNA: TGTGCCAGTAAAAGGACAGGAGATAACTCTGGAAACACCATATATTTT.

The J gene is TRBJ2-1, the V gene TRBV5-1, with TRBD2 identical over 7 bases. This CDR3 region has 14 residues. CDR1 is SGHRS and CDR2 is YFSETQ in the germline V gene. The V gene end was trimmed by 1 base and the J gene end by 5 bases; junction bases not matched to a gene: 3. The CDR3 protein is CASSLSGADNEQFF. Written as DNA, the CDR3 is TGCGCCAGCAGCTTGAGCGGGGCCGACAATGAGCAGTTCTTC.

The rearrangement links TRBV29-1 to TRBJ2-7; D is possibly TRBD1 (6 bases). Germline assignment: CDR1 SQVTM and CDR2 ANQGSEA. This CDR3 has 13 amino acids. V shed 3 bases and J shed 3 bases, with 12 bases lying between them. In nucleotides, the CDR3 is TGCAGCGTTGACAGGGGACAAGGCTACGAGCAGTACTTC. It codes for CSVDRGQGYEQYF.

Only one count was recorded for this clone. The chain has TRBV11-2 and TRBJ2-1; a possible D gene is TRBD2 (6 bases). The CDR3 sequence is 16 residues long. V shed 4 bases and J shed 0 bases, with 13 bases lying between them. CDR1 and CDR2 (germline): SGHAT, FQNNGV. This chain's CDR3 is CASSWPDGSSYNEQFF. In DNA, the CDR3 is TGTGCCAGCAGCTGGCCGGACGGGAGCTCCTACAATGAGCAGTTCTTC.

The rearrangement uses TRBV10-2 and TRBJ2-1, with D possibly called TRBD1 or TRBD2 (5 bases each). The CDR3 runs to 15 residues. The V gene lost 5 bases and the J gene lost 5 bases, with 16 bases spanning the gap. Looked up from germline, CDR1 is WSHSY and CDR2 is SAAADI. The CDR3 sequence: CASSFPGPLNNEQFF. The CDR3 nucleotides read TGCGCCAGCAGTTTTCCGGGACCGCTAAACAATGAGCAGTTCTTC.

The table lists this clone with a few counts. The chain links TRBV15 to TRBJ2-1; D is undetermined. Germline loops: CDR1 LNHNV, CDR2 YYDKDF (reference sequence). V was shortened by 1 base and J by 5 bases, with 12 bases between the two germline ends. This CDR3 has 15 residues. CDR3 coding DNA: TGTGCCACCAGCAGAGGGCTAGGGATCGACAATGAGCAGTTCTTC. As protein: CATSRGLGIDNEQFF.

This clone was seen once. The chain recombines TRBV29-1 with TRBJ1-1, with D possibly being TRBD1 (5 bases). Germline V gene lookup returns CDR1 SQVTM and CDR2 ANQGSEA. V was shortened by 3 bases and J by 8 bases, with 10 bases between the two germline ends. This CDR3 is built from 11 residues. CDR3 loop: CSVDRGPEAFF. The CDR3 nucleotides are TGCAGCGTTGATAGGGGCCCAGAAGCTTTCTTT. Filled out from reference TRBV29-1 and TRBJ1-1, the complete variable domain reads SAVISQKPSRDICQRGTSLTIQCQVDSQVTMMFWYRQQPGQSLTLIATANQGSEATYESGFVIDKFPISRPNLTFSTLTVSNMSPEDSSIYLCSVDRGPEAFFGQGTRLTVV.

The V and J genes are TRBV2 and TRBJ2-3, with TRBD2 as a possible D gene (5 bases). Trimming took off 4 bases at V and 0 bases at J, with 17 bases between the two ends. Germline V gene lookup returns CDR1 SNHLY and CDR2 FYNNEI. The CDR3 covers 17 residues. DNA of the CDR3: TGTGCCAGCAGTGTTCCTCGGGTCGGCGGGAGCACAGATACGCAGTATTTT. Protein sequence: CASSVPRVGGSTDTQYF.

The chain employs TRBV18 and TRBJ2-3, with 7 bases fitting TRBD1. The V gene's germline CDR1 is KGHSH and CDR2 LQKENI. The J segment lost 2 bases and the V segment lost 3 bases, leaving 2 bases of the junction unmatched. The CDR3 sequence is 14 residues long. CDR3 sequence: CASSPDRFTDTQYF. In nucleotides, the CDR3 is TGTGCCAGCTCACCGGACAGGTTCACAGATACGCAGTATTTT.

This sequence joins TRBV12-2 and TRBJ2-6; the table's D call, TRBD2, was not checked against the DNA. TRBV12-2 is a documented pseudogene. The CDR3 covers 12 residues. The CDR3 region has the DNA TGTGCCAGCAGCGCGGCGGCCAACGTCCTGACTTTC. Translating it yields CASSAAANVLTF.

This chain joins TRBV5-4 and TRBJ2-5; tentative D call: TRBD1 (6 bases). The V end was cut by 4 bases, the J end by 1 base, with 11 bases between. The CDR3 length is 14 residues. Germline loops: CDR1 SGHNT, CDR2 YYREEE (reference sequence). CDR3 DNA sequence: TGTGCCAGCAGCCGCCGGGACATCCAAGAGACCCAGTACTTC. Translation: CASSRRDIQETQYF.

This chain uses TRBV11-2 with TRBJ1-4; 8 nucleotides align to TRBD1. V shed 1 base and J 2 bases; nucleotides not matched to a gene: 6. The CDR3 spans 17 residues. The germline CDR1 and CDR2 sequences are SGHAT and FQNNGV. The CDR3 region has the DNA TGTGCCAGCAGCTTAGGGGCCAGGGGGCCGACTAATGAAAAACTGTTTTTT. As protein: CASSLGARGPTNEKLFF. Full variable domain (missing parts from reference TRBV11-2 and TRBJ1-4): EAGVAQSPRYKIIEKRQSVAFWCNPISGHATLYWYQQILGQGPKLLIQFQNNGVVDDSQLPKDRFSAERLKGVDSTLKIQPAKLEDSAVYLCASSLGARGPTNEKLFFGSGTQLSVL.

The gene calls are TRBV30 and TRBJ1-6; D is undetermined. CDR1 and CDR2 (germline): GTSNPN, SVGIG (reference sequence). This CDR3 is 13 amino acids long. V shed 5 bases and J shed 7 bases, with 12 bases lying between them. The CDR3 DNA reads TGTGCCTGGCATGCATCCGAGAATTCACCCCTCCACTTT. Protein sequence: CAWHASENSPLHF.

The chain is built from TRBV7-2 and TRBJ2-1; no reliable D call. V lost 2 bases, J lost 9 bases, and 14 bases lay in between. Germline V gene sequence: CDR1 SGHTA, CDR2 FQGNSA. This CDR3 contains 14 residues. The CDR3 here is CASSLLSLVGEQFF. CDR3 DNA: TGTGCCAGCAGCTTATTATCCTTGGTGGGTGAGCAGTTCTTC.

This clone qualifies as medium-sized. CDR3 nucleotides: TGTGCCAGCAGCCTTTCCCCCTACGAGCAGTACTTC. Translating gives CASSLSPYEQYF. The J gene is TRBJ2-7, the V gene TRBV7-2; D remains unclear. The CDR3 spans 12 residues. Germline CDR1 and CDR2: SGHTA and FQGNSA. V dropped 5 bases and J dropped 2 bases, with 7 bases sitting between them.

The chain's CDR3 is CASSELRSNTGELFF. Written as DNA, the CDR3 is TGTGCCAGCAGTGAATTGCGGTCGAACACCGGGGAGCTGTTTTTT. The chain has TRBV2 and TRBJ2-2; unclear D gene. V was trimmed by 2 bases and J by 0 bases, leaving 7 bases between them. Per germline, CDR1 SNHLY and CDR2 FYNNEI. This CDR3 region has 15 residues.

This CDR3 reads CASSEGLAGVTDTQYF. DNA for the CDR3: TGCGCCAGCAGCGAAGGCCTAGCGGGGGTCACAGATACGCAGTATTTT. This chain connects TRBV5-1 to TRBJ2-3; TRBD2 matches at 10 bases. The CDR3 has 16 residues. Germline values: CDR1 SGHRS, CDR2 YFSETQ. Unmatched junction bases numbered 7, after V lost 4 bases and J lost 2 bases.

The V call is TRBV7-9, the J call TRBJ1-2; the D gene is possibly TRBD1 (5 bases). This CDR3 region has 14 residues. Trimming left V 5 bases short and J 6 bases short, with 16 bases between. Germline CDR1 SEHNR, CDR2 FQNEAQ (reference sequence). CDR3 region: CASSRWGGDHGYTF. The CDR3 DNA reads TGTGCCAGCAGCCGTTGGGGAGGGGACCATGGCTACACCTTC.

This sequence joins TRBV9 and TRBJ1-3; D is ambiguous. The CDR3 is 14 amino acids. Trimming pared 3 bases from V and 1 base from J, leaving 8 bases between. Looked up from germline, CDR1 is SGDLS and CDR2 is YYNGEE. In nucleotides, the CDR3 is TGTGCCAGCAGCGAAACGATGTCTGGAAACACCATATATTTT. It specifies CASSETMSGNTIYF.

This CDR3 is CASSGGGYEQYF. In DNA, the CDR3 is TGTGCCAGCAGCGGGGGGGGGTACGAGCAGTACTTC. The V call is TRBV11-2, the J call TRBJ2-7, with TRBD2 matching over 7 bases. The junction had 2 bases not matched to a gene; V was cut back by 5 bases and J by 4 bases. The V gene's germline CDR1 is SGHAT and CDR2 FQNNGV. The CDR3 runs 12 residues.

The chain joins TRBV12-5 to TRBJ2-7; 8 nucleotides match TRBD1. This CDR3 comprises 15 residues. Germline loops: CDR1 LGHNT, CDR2 FRNRAP. The trim removed 3 bases at V and 3 bases at J, leaving 7 bases unmatched. CDR3 sequence: CASGLPGGAYYEQYF. The DNA of the CDR3 is TGTGCTAGTGGTTTACCAGGGGGCGCCTACTACGAGCAGTACTTC.

The genes are TRBV15 and TRBJ2-7; D not resolved. This CDR3 is built from 14 residues. V dropped 0 bases and J dropped 1 base, with 7 bases sitting between them. Germline-derived CDR1 and CDR2 are LNHNV and YYDKDF (reference sequence). CDR3 loop: CATSREHSSYEQYF. Written as DNA, the CDR3 is TGTGCCACCAGCAGAGAGCACAGTTCCTACGAGCAGTACTTC.

The chain has TRBV18 and TRBJ1-3, with unresolved D. The CDR3 is 14 amino acids. Trimming took 2 bases from V and 0 from J, leaving 5 bases between them. From germline, CDR1 is KGHSH and CDR2 LQKENI. The CDR3 region has the DNA TGTGCCAGCTCACCAGACCTCTCTGGAAACACCATATATTTT. Its translation is CASSPDLSGNTIYF.

This chain joins TRBV9 and TRBJ2-1; 7 positions agree with TRBD1. Losses at the gene ends were 4 bases for V and 6 bases for J; bases not matched to a gene: 7. The length of the CDR3 is 14 residues. Germline lookup yields CDR1 SGDLS and CDR2 YYNGEE. The CDR3 is CASSPTGFPNEQFF. The CDR3 coding sequence is TGTGCCAGCAGCCCGACAGGGTTTCCCAATGAGCAGTTCTTC.